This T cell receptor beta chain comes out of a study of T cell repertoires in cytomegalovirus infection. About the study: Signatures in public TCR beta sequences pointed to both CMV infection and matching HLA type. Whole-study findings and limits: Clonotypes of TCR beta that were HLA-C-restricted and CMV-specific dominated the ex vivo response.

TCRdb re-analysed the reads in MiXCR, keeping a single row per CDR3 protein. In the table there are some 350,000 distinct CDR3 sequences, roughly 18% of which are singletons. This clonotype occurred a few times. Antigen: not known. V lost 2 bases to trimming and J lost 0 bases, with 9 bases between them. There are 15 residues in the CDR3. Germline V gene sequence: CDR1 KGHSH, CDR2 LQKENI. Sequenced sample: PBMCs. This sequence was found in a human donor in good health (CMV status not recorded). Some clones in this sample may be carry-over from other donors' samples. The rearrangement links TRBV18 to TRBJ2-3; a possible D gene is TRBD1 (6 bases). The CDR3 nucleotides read TGTGCCAGCTCACCAGGCAGGGGAAGCACAGATACGCAGTATTTT. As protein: CASSPGRGSTDTQYF. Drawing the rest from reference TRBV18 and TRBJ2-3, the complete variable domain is NAGVMQNPRHLVRRRGQEARLRCSPMKGHSHVYWYRQLPEEGLKFMVYLQKENIIDESGMPKERFSAEFPKEGPSILRIQQVVRGDSAAYFCASSPGRGSTDTQYFGPGTRLTVL.